A single sample gave rise to the 18 T cell receptor beta chains below, sequenced in a study of neurological immune-mediated disorders. Each CDR3 protein gets one entry after TCRdb re-called the 5' RACE reads with MiXCR. Here the sample spans tens of thousands of distinct CDR3 sequences, more than 6% being singletons. Sequencing was carried out using PBMCs. These receptors were taken from a woman aged 40 to 49 in good health.

This clonotype was seen repeatedly, ten times or more. This rearrangement joins TRBV7-6 to TRBJ2-1; D may match TRBD1 or TRBD2 (6 bases each). Germline values: CDR1 SGHVS, CDR2 FNYEAQ. Deletions cut 5 bases from V and 5 bases from J, with 16 bases between. The CDR3 is 15 residues long. Here the CDR3 DNA reads TGTGCCAGCAGCACTGGGGGGCTAGCTGACAATGAGCAGTTCTTC. Its translation is CASSTGGLADNEQFF.

In its sample, this clonotype was seen many times. V usage is TRBV5-5 and J usage is TRBJ2-2; 10 bases line up with TRBD1. The CDR3 totals 19 residues. After removal of 1 base from V and 7 bases from J, the junction contained 16 bases not matched to a gene. Germline CDR1 reads SGHKS; CDR2 reads YYEKEE (reference sequence). CDR3 DNA sequence: TGTGCCAGCAGCTTGTCGGGTTGGGACAGGGGCTCTTGGGACGGGGAGCTGTTTTTT. It translates to CASSLSGWDRGSWDGELFF.

Ten or more counts support this clonotype. The chain employs TRBV5-1 and TRBJ2-5; D gene unclear. CDR1 SGHRS and CDR2 YFSETQ come from the germline V gene. V was pared by 4 bases and J by 5 bases, with 6 bases between. The CDR3 consists of 11 residues. The CDR3 loop is CASSGSETQYF. Here the CDR3 DNA reads TGCGCCAGCAGCGGCTCGGAGACCCAGTACTTC.

This clonotype was counted many times. This chain uses TRBV5-1 with TRBJ1-1; D is uncertain. The CDR3 is 15 amino acids. Trimming stripped 0 bases from V and 1 base from J, with 10 bases between. Germline-derived CDR1 and CDR2 are SGHRS and YFSETQ. Written as DNA, the CDR3 is TGCGCCAGCAGCTTGGTGGCTGGACGGAACACTGAAGCTTTCTTT. It translates to CASSLVAGRNTEAFF.

Ten or more counts support this clonotype. The gene calls are TRBV7-2 and TRBJ2-1; 7 nucleotides match TRBD2. CDR1 SGHTA and CDR2 FQGNSA come from the germline V gene. Trimming took 3 bases from V and 9 from J; bases not matched to a gene: 8. There are 14 residues in the CDR3. DNA of the CDR3: TGTGCCAGCAGCTTTACTAGCGTCAGGGTTGAGCAGTTCTTC. Protein sequence: CASSFTSVRVEQFF.

This clonotype occurred many times. The gene calls are TRBV30 and TRBJ1-5; the D gene is possibly TRBD1 (6 bases). The CDR3 covers 14 residues. The germline V and J ends were trimmed by 2 bases and 0 bases, with 8 bases remaining between them. Germline V gene data show CDR1 as GTSNPN and CDR2 as SVGIG (reference sequence). The CDR3 is CAWSPDSSNQPQHF. The CDR3 nucleotides are TGTGCCTGGAGTCCGGACAGTAGCAATCAGCCCCAGCATTTT.

This clonotype appeared many times. The chain carries TRBV6-5 and TRBJ2-7; 7 positions match TRBD1. V was pared by 5 bases and J by 6 bases, with 7 bases of the junction left unmatched. Germline assignment: CDR1 MNHEY and CDR2 SVGAGI. This CDR3 region has 13 residues. For the CDR3, the DNA is TGTGCCAGCAGTACCCGACAGGGTAGCGAGCAGTACTTC. Protein: CASSTRQGSEQYF.

This clonotype was seen many times. The rearrangement joins TRBV5-1 to TRBJ2-1; D gene ambiguous. The CDR3 consists of 16 residues. Germline values: CDR1 SGHRS, CDR2 YFSETQ. The V gene lost 0 bases and the J gene lost 6 bases, with 16 bases spanning the gap. DNA of the CDR3: TGCGCCAGCAGCTTGGCGGCTGAACCCCCGGGCAATGAGCAGTTCTTC. Encoded protein: CASSLAAEPPGNEQFF.

There are many counts of this clonotype. The chain is built from TRBV5-1 and TRBJ2-5; 11 bases are shared with TRBD2. This CDR3 spans 16 amino acids. The V and J ends lost 1 base and 5 bases, in that order; junction bases with no gene match: 7. Per the germline V gene, CDR1 is SGHRS and CDR2 is YFSETQ. The CDR3 reads CASSLILAGGRETQYF. CDR3 bases: TGCGCCAGCAGCTTGATCCTAGCGGGAGGACGGGAGACCCAGTACTTC.

The chain combines TRBV20-1 with TRBJ1-1; D is uncertain. The CDR3 extends over 15 amino acids. The germline V and J ends were trimmed by 0 bases and 1 base, with 12 bases remaining between them. In germline, CDR1 is DFQATT, CDR2 SNEGSKA (reference sequence). CDR3 sequence: CSARDPIQANTEAFF. The CDR3, as DNA: TGCAGTGCTAGAGACCCCATACAAGCGAACACTGAAGCTTTCTTT.

This clonotype was recorded many times. The rearrangement uses TRBV6-2 or TRBV6-3 and TRBJ1-5, with D unresolved. V was trimmed by 4 bases and J by 4 bases, leaving 8 bases between them. This CDR3 spans 13 amino acids. CDR1 and CDR2 (germline): MNHEY, SVGEGT. In DNA, the CDR3 is TGTGCCAGCAGTTTTAGGCTGAATCAGCCCCAGCATTTT. Its protein is CASSFRLNQPQHF.

To note about this clonotype: A much larger clone sits a single nucleotide away, making a read error possible. The rearrangement uses TRBV27 and TRBJ1-2, with TRBD1 matching 7 bases. The CDR3 totals 14 residues. Germline V gives CDR1 MNHEY, CDR2 SMNVEV (reference sequence). The CDR3 here is CANSFLDRDYGYTF. The CDR3 DNA follows: TGTGCCAACAGTTTCCTAGACAGGGACTATGGCTACACCTTC.

This clonotype was seen ten or more times. The chain links TRBV4-2 to TRBJ1-1, with TRBD1 as a possible D gene (6 bases). Germline loops: CDR1 LGHNA, CDR2 YNFKEQ. CDR3 size: 12 residues. With 8 bases removed from V and 3 bases from J, the gap between germline ends came to 10 bases. CDR3 loop: CASGGQHTEAFF. The CDR3 DNA follows: TGTGCCAGCGGGGGACAACACACTGAAGCTTTCTTT.

The sample holds many counts of this clonotype. The chain links TRBV20-1 to TRBJ2-3; TRBD2 is a possible D gene (6 bases). CDR1 is DFQATT and CDR2 is SNEGSKA in the germline V gene (reference sequence). This CDR3 is 15 amino acids long. Trimming took off 5 bases at V and 5 bases at J, with 20 bases between the two ends. CDR3 in DNA: TGCAGTGCTCCTGGCGCGGCCCACGGGGGAGATACGCAGTATTTT. Its translation: CSAPGAAHGGDTQYF.

This clonotype was seen at least ten times. V is TRBV6-2 or TRBV6-3 and J is TRBJ2-1; either TRBD1 or TRBD2 may fit D (5 bases each). Trimming left V 4 bases short and J 5 bases short, with 12 bases between. Germline loops: CDR1 MNHEY, CDR2 SVGEGT. The CDR3 contains 14 residues. DNA for the CDR3: TGTGCCAGCAGTTTCCTACTAGGGGACAATGAGCAGTTCTTC. Translating it yields CASSFLLGDNEQFF.

This clonotype was detected ten times or more. The J gene is TRBJ2-2, the V gene TRBV11-2; D uncertain. The germline CDR1 and CDR2 sequences are SGHAT and FQNNGV. The CDR3 has 16 amino acids. V dropped 5 bases and J dropped 4 bases, with 17 bases sitting between them. The DNA for the CDR3 is TGTGCCAGCAGCGTAAGACGTGGCAGATCCACCGGGGAGCTGTTTTTT. It yields the protein CASSVRRGRSTGELFF.

Relative to its sample, this clonotype is medium-sized. This chain links TRBV28 with TRBJ1-4; 7 bases are a match to TRBD1. The germline V gene has CDR1 MDHEN and CDR2 SYDVKM. V was clipped by 6 bases and J by 7 bases; unmatched bases: 5. The CDR3 has 13 residues. The CDR3 spells CASRGDSAEKLFF. CDR3 DNA sequence: TGTGCCAGCAGGGGGGACAGCGCTGAAAAACTGTTTTTT.

This clonotype was seen many times. The rearrangement uses TRBV20-1 and TRBJ2-1, with 7 bases identical to TRBD2. CDR3 length: 14 residues. The germline gives CDR1 DFQATT, CDR2 SNEGSKA (reference sequence). Losses at the gene ends were 1 base for V and 3 bases for J; bases not matched to a gene: 3. The CDR3 spells CSARGGRGYNEQFF. CDR3 DNA sequence: TGCAGTGCTAGAGGCGGGAGAGGCTACAATGAGCAGTTCTTC.